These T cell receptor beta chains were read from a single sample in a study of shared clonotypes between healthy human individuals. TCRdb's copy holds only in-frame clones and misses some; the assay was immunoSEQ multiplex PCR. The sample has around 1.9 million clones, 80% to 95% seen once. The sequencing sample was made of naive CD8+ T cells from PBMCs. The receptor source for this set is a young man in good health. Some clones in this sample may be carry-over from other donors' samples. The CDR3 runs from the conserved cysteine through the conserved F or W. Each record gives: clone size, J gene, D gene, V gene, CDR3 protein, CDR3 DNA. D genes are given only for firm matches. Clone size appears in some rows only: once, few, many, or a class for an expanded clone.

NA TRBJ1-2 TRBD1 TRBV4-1 CASSQGQTTNYGYTF TGCGCCAGCAGCCAGGGACAGACTACTAACTATGGCTACACCTTC
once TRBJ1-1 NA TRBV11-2 CASSLTVGRRVATEAFF TGTGCCAGCAGCTTGACCGTCGGGAGGAGGGTAGCCACTGAAGCTTTCTTT
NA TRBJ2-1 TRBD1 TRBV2 CASSEGMRDRGAYNEQFF TGTGCCAGCAGTGAAGGGATGAGGGACAGGGGGGCGTACAATGAGCAGTTCTTC
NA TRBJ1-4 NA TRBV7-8 CASSSSVTNEKLFF TGTGCCAGCAGCAGCAGCGTTACTAATGAAAAACTGTTTTTT
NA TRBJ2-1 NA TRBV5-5 CASSSGPNNEQFF TGTGCCAGCAGCTCGGGCCCGAACAATGAGCAGTTCTTC
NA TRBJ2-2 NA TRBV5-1 CASSTWTARPELFF TGCGCCAGCAGCACCTGGACTGCGCGGCCGGAGCTGTTTTTT
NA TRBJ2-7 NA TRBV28 CASSPGPQGYEQYF TGTGCCAGCAGCCCCGGACCCCAGGGCTACGAGCAGTACTTC
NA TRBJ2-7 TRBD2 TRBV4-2 CASSQVELAGYEQYF TGTGCCAGCAGCCAAGTGGAACTAGCGGGATACGAGCAGTACTTC
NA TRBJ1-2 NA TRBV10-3 CAISGGQTMIGYTF TGTGCCATCAGTGGTGGACAGACTATGATCGGCTACACCTTC
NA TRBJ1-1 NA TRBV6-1 CASSEAGRATEAFF TGTGCCAGCAGTGAAGCGGGCAGGGCCACTGAAGCTTTCTTT
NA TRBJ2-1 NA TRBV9 CASSVEARNEQFF TGTGCCAGCAGCGTAGAGGCGAGGAATGAGCAGTTCTTC
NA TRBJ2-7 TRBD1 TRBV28 CASSLQGVAYEQYF TGTGCCAGCAGTTTACAGGGGGTCGCGTACGAGCAGTACTTC
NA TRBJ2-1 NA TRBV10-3 CAIGWVGGHEQFF TGTGCCATCGGTTGGGTGGGGGGGCATGAGCAGTTCTTC
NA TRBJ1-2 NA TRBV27 CASSLFGLQGGYTF TGTGCCAGCAGTTTATTCGGCCTCCAGGGAGGCTACACCTTC
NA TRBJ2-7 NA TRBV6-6 CASSYGGGEQYF TGTGCCAGCAGTTACGGTGGTGGCGAGCAGTACTTC
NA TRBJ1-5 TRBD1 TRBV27 CASSPRTGWGNQPQHF TGTGCCAGCAGTCCACGGACAGGCTGGGGCAATCAGCCCCAGCATTTT
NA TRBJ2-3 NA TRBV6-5 CASRREGRGTDTQYF TGTGCCAGCAGACGGGAAGGGCGGGGCACAGATACGCAGTATTTT
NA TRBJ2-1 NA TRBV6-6 CASSYLLAEQFF TGTGCCAGCAGTTACCTTCTTGCAGAGCAGTTCTTC
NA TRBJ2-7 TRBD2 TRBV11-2 CASSLVAGSYEQYF TGTGCCAGCAGCTTAGTAGCGGGGTCATACGAGCAGTACTTC
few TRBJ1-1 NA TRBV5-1 CASSPPGGEAFF TGCGCCAGCAGCCCCCCGGGCGGTGAAGCTTTCTTT
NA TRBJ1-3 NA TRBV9 CASSDNSGRAGNTIYF TGTGCCAGCAGCGACAACTCAGGGCGAGCTGGAAACACCATATATTTT
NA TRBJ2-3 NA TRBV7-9 CASSRGYTDTQYF TGTGCCAGCAGCCGAGGGTACACAGATACGCAGTATTTT
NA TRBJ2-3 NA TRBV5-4 CASNNPGGGTDTQYF TGTGCCAGCAACAACCCCGGGGGCGGCACAGATACGCAGTATTTT
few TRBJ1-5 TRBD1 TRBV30 CAWSVPRQGYQPQHF TGTGCCTGGAGTGTACCGAGACAGGGTTATCAGCCCCAGCATTTT
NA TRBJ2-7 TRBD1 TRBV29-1 CSGTGQGYEQYF TGCAGCGGTACGGGACAGGGCTACGAGCAGTATTTC
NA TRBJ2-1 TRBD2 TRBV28 CASSPRILAGGLDEQFF TGTGCCAGCAGTCCCAGAATCCTAGCGGGAGGACTGGATGAGCAGTTCTTC
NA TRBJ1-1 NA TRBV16 CASTPGGLNTEAFF TGTGCCAGCACCCCGGGGGGTTTGAACACTGAAGCTTTCTTT
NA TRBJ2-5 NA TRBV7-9 CASSTSEEGDLETQYF TGTGCCAGCAGCACCTCGGAGGAGGGGGATTTGGAGACCCAGTACTTC
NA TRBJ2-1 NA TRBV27 CASSPLPGATYNEQFF TGTGCCAGCAGTCCCCTGCCAGGGGCTACCTACAATGAGCAGTTCTTC
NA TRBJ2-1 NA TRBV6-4 CASSDGRGDGEQFF TGTGCCAGCAGTGATGGCAGGGGCGACGGTGAGCAGTTCTTC
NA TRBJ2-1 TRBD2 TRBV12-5 CASGSLSVAGGFSSYNEQFF TGTGCTAGTGGTTCCTTATCCGTCGCGGGAGGGTTTTCCTCCTACAATGAGCAGTTCTTC
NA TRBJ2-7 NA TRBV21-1 CASSRRDRSPARGYYEQYF TGTGCCAGCAGCCGACGGGACAGGTCCCCTGCTAGGGGTTATTACGAGCAGTACTTC
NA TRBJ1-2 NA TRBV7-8 CASSPGLSGPEGYTF TGTGCCAGCAGCCCAGGATTGTCCGGGCCGGAAGGCTACACCTTC
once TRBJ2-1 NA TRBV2 CASSERAAGDSYNEQFF TGTGCCAGCAGTGAACGAGCGGCGGGCGACTCCTACAATGAGCAGTTCTTC
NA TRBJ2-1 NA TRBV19 CASSIPRGGLNEQFF TGTGCCAGTAGTATTCCCAGGGGGGGACTAAATGAGCAGTTCTTC
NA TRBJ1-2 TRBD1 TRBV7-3 CASSLIGSDRDYGYTF TGTGCCAGCAGCTTAATTGGGTCGGACAGGGACTATGGCTACACCTTC
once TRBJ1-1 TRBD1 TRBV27 CASSPRQGSTEAFF TGTGCCAGCAGCCCACGACAGGGGAGCACTGAAGCTTTCTTT
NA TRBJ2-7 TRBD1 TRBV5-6 CASSLAQGFYEQYF TGTGCCAGCAGCTTGGCACAGGGGTTCTACGAGCAGTACTTC
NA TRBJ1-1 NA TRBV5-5 CASSLVAGNTEAFF TGTGCCAGCAGCTTGGTTGCAGGGAACACTGAAGCTTTCTTT
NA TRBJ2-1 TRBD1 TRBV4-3 CASSSRDRPYNEQFF TGCGCCAGCAGCAGCCGGGACAGGCCATACAATGAGCAGTTCTTC
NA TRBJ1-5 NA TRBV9 CASSVEGYQPQHF TGTGCCAGCAGCGTAGAGGGTTATCAGCCCCAGCATTTT
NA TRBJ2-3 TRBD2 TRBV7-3 CASRRAGGPYSTDTQYF TGTGCCAGCAGGAGAGCGGGAGGGCCGTATAGCACAGATACGCAGTATTTT
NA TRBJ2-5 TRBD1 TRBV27 CATADRPLPQETQYF TGTGCCACTGCGGACAGGCCCCTACCCCAAGAGACCCAGTACTTC
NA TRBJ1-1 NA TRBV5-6 CASSSLTDTEAFF TGTGCCAGCAGCTCCCTGACAGACACTGAAGCTTTCTTT
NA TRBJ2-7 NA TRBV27 CASSSSSSYEQYF TGTGCCAGCAGTTCCTCTAGCTCCTACGAGCAGTACTTC